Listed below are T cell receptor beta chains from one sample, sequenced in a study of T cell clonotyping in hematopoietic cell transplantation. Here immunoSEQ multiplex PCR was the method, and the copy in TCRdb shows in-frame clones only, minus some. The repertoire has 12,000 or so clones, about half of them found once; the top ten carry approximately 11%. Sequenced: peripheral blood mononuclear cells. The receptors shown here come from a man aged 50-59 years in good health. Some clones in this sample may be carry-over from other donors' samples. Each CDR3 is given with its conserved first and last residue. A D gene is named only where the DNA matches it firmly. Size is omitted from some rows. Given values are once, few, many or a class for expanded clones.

CDR3 protein: CASGPGSGYEQYF; CDR3 DNA: TGTGCCAGCGGCCCCGGGAGTGGCTACGAGCAGTACTTC; clone size: few; D gene: .; J gene: TRBJ2-7; V gene: TRBV6-4; CDR3 length: 13
CDR3 protein: CASSSNPGTISGANVLTF; CDR3 DNA: TGTGCCAGCAGCTCCAATCCGGGGACCATCTCTGGGGCCAACGTCCTGACTTTC; clone size: .; D gene: .; J gene: TRBJ2-6; V gene: TRBV5-6; CDR3 length: 18
CDR3 protein: CASSQGGGVYNEQFF; CDR3 DNA: TGCGCCAGCAGCCAAGGAGGGGGAGTATACAATGAGCAGTTCTTC; clone size: few; D gene: .; J gene: TRBJ2-1; V gene: TRBV4-1; CDR3 length: 15
CDR3 protein: CASSWDRGGYGYTF; CDR3 DNA: TGCGCCAGCAGCTGGGACAGGGGAGGCTATGGCTACACCTTC; clone size: .; D gene: TRBD1; J gene: TRBJ1-2; V gene: TRBV5-1; CDR3 length: 14
CDR3 protein: CAWRTTGGVRYEQYF; CDR3 DNA: TGTGCCTGGAGAACCACAGGGGGCGTTAGGTACGAGCAGTACTTC; clone size: .; D gene: TRBD1; J gene: TRBJ2-7; V gene: TRBV30; CDR3 length: 15
CDR3 protein: CAWRPGPGETQYF; CDR3 DNA: TGTGCCTGGAGGCCGGGACCCGGGGAGACCCAGTACTTC; clone size: .; D gene: .; J gene: TRBJ2-5; V gene: TRBV30; CDR3 length: 13
CDR3 protein: CASSRALGEVDGYTF; CDR3 DNA: TGTGCCAGCAGCCGGGCCCTGGGGGAAGTAGATGGCTACACCTTC; clone size: .; D gene: .; J gene: TRBJ1-2; V gene: TRBV5-4; CDR3 length: 15
CDR3 protein: CATAKGVPLGGTDTQYF; CDR3 DNA: TGTGCCACTGCTAAGGGGGTGCCGTTGGGAGGCACAGATACGCAGTATTTT; clone size: once; D gene: .; J gene: TRBJ2-3; V gene: TRBV2; CDR3 length: 17
CDR3 protein: CASSEIGRGRETQYF; CDR3 DNA: TGCGCCAGCAGTGAGATTGGGAGGGGACGGGAGACCCAGTACTTC; clone size: .; D gene: TRBD2; J gene: TRBJ2-5; V gene: TRBV10-1; CDR3 length: 15
CDR3 protein: CASSLGQVFYGHTF; CDR3 DNA: TGTGCCAGCAGCTTAGGACAGGTTTTCTATGGCCACACCTTC; clone size: .; D gene: .; J gene: TRBJ1-2; V gene: TRBV7-2; CDR3 length: 14
CDR3 protein: CASSPPGLAGGKTQYF; CDR3 DNA: TGTGCCAGCAGCCCTCCGGGACTAGCGGGGGGAAAGACCCAGTACTTC; clone size: .; D gene: TRBD2; J gene: TRBJ2-5; V gene: TRBV9; CDR3 length: 16
CDR3 protein: CASSELGDNQPQHF; CDR3 DNA: TGTGCCAGCAGTGAATTGGGGGATAATCAGCCCCAGCATTTT; clone size: .; D gene: .; J gene: TRBJ1-5; V gene: TRBV25-1; CDR3 length: 14
CDR3 protein: CASSEYRRGSYGYTF; CDR3 DNA: TGTGCCAGCAGTGAATATCGGAGAGGGAGCTATGGCTACACCTTC; clone size: few; D gene: .; J gene: TRBJ1-2; V gene: TRBV25-1; CDR3 length: 15
CDR3 protein: CASRFDGADTQYF; CDR3 DNA: TGTGCCAGCAGGTTTGATGGGGCAGATACGCAGTATTTT; clone size: .; D gene: .; J gene: TRBJ2-3; V gene: TRBV7-9; CDR3 length: 13
CDR3 protein: CASSIDFDRRYNEQFF; CDR3 DNA: TGTGCCAGTAGTATAGACTTCGACAGGAGATACAATGAGCAGTTCTTC; clone size: .; D gene: .; J gene: TRBJ2-1; V gene: TRBV19; CDR3 length: 16
CDR3 protein: CASGQGALGNIQYF; CDR3 DNA: TGTGCCAGCGGACAGGGGGCTTTGGGCAACATTCAGTACTTC; clone size: few; D gene: TRBD1; J gene: TRBJ2-4; V gene: TRBV25-1; CDR3 length: 14
CDR3 protein: CAISERPSGGRETQYF; CDR3 DNA: TGTGCCATCAGTGAGAGACCGTCGGGGGGCAGGGAGACCCAGTACTTC; clone size: few; D gene: .; J gene: TRBJ2-5; V gene: TRBV10-3; CDR3 length: 16
CDR3 protein: CSVEAGQGFYGYTF; CDR3 DNA: TGCAGCGTTGAAGCGGGACAGGGGTTCTATGGCTACACCTTC; clone size: once; D gene: TRBD1; J gene: TRBJ1-2; V gene: TRBV29-1; CDR3 length: 14
CDR3 protein: CAWSGWDNEQFF; CDR3 DNA: TGTGCCTGGAGTGGTTGGGACAATGAGCAGTTCTTC; clone size: .; D gene: .; J gene: TRBJ2-1; V gene: TRBV30; CDR3 length: 12
CDR3 protein: CAWSRLGTSGNTIYF; CDR3 DNA: TGTGCCTGGAGTCGGTTAGGGACGTCAGGAAACACCATATATTTT; clone size: .; D gene: .; J gene: TRBJ1-3; V gene: TRBV30; CDR3 length: 15
CDR3 protein: CSAEGLAGVGDTQYF; CDR3 DNA: TGCAGCGCCGAGGGACTAGCGGGAGTAGGAGATACGCAGTATTTT; clone size: few; D gene: TRBD2; J gene: TRBJ2-3; V gene: TRBV29-1; CDR3 length: 15
CDR3 protein: CASSIRDSDYTF; CDR3 DNA: TGCGCCAGCAGCATACGAGACTCGGACTACACCTTC; clone size: few; D gene: .; J gene: TRBJ1-2; V gene: TRBV5-1; CDR3 length: 12
CDR3 protein: CASRSSTDTQYF; CDR3 DNA: TGTGCCAGCAGATCCTCAACAGATACGCAGTATTTT; clone size: .; D gene: .; J gene: TRBJ2-3; V gene: TRBV6-5; CDR3 length: 12
CDR3 protein: CSVYGGNEQFF; CDR3 DNA: TGCAGCGTTTATGGGGGCAATGAGCAGTTCTTC; clone size: .; D gene: .; J gene: TRBJ2-1; V gene: TRBV29-1; CDR3 length: 11
CDR3 protein: CASSQVRGRNSPLHF; CDR3 DNA: TGTGCCAGCAGCCAAGTTAGGGGGCGAAATTCACCCCTCCACTTT; clone size: few; D gene: TRBD1; J gene: TRBJ1-6; V gene: TRBV14; CDR3 length: 15
CDR3 protein: CASSLRGTEAFF; CDR3 DNA: TGCGCCAGCAGCCTCAGAGGCACTGAAGCTTTCTTT; clone size: .; D gene: .; J gene: TRBJ1-1; V gene: TRBV5-1; CDR3 length: 12
CDR3 protein: CASSDSMGQGNYGYTF; CDR3 DNA: TGTGCCAGCAGCGATTCCATGGGACAGGGAAACTATGGCTACACCTTC; clone size: few; D gene: TRBD1; J gene: TRBJ1-2; V gene: TRBV13; CDR3 length: 16
CDR3 protein: CASSESGSYGYTF; CDR3 DNA: TGTGCCAGCAGTGAATCAGGGTCCTATGGCTACACCTTC; clone size: .; D gene: .; J gene: TRBJ1-2; V gene: TRBV2; CDR3 length: 13
CDR3 protein: CASRTDSIYSNQPQHF; CDR3 DNA: TGTGCCAGCAGGACGGACAGTATTTATAGCAATCAGCCCCAGCATTTT; clone size: .; D gene: .; J gene: TRBJ1-5; V gene: TRBV6-6; CDR3 length: 16
CDR3 protein: CSVEDLVTGSKNIQYF; CDR3 DNA: TGCAGCGTTGAAGATCTCGTGACAGGGTCTAAAAACATTCAGTACTTC; clone size: .; D gene: TRBD1; J gene: TRBJ2-4; V gene: TRBV29-1; CDR3 length: 16